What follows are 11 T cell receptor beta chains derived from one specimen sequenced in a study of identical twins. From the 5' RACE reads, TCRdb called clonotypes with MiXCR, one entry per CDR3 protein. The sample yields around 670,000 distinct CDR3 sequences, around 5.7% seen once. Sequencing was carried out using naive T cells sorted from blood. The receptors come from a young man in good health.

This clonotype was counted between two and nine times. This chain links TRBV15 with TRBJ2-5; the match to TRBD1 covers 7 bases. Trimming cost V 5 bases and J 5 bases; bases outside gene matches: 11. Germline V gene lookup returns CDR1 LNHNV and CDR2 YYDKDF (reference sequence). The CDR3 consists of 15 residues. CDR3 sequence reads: CATSLSGDRDETQYF. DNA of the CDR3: TGTGCCACCAGCCTCAGTGGAGACAGGGATGAGACCCAGTACTTC. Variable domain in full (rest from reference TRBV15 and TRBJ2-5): DAMVIQNPRYQVTQFGKPVTLSCSQTLNHNVMYWYQQKSSQAPKLLFHYYDKDFNNEADTPDNFQSRRPNTSFCFLDIRSPGLGDTAMYLCATSLSGDRDETQYFGPGTRLLVL.

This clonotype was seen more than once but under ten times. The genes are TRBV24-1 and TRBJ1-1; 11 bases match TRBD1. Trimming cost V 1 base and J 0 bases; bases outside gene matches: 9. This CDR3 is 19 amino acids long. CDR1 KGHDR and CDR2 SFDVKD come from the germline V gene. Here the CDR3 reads CATSDLQLGTGGVNTEAFF. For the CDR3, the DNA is TGTGCCACCAGTGATTTACAACTAGGGACAGGGGGGGTGAACACTGAAGCTTTCTTT.

The CDR3 here is CASSPGPRETQYF. The CDR3, as DNA: TGTGCCAGCAGCCCGGGGCCGCGGGAGACCCAGTACTTC. The rearrangement links TRBV6-4 to TRBJ2-5; TRBD1 or TRBD2 may be the D gene (5 bases each). Germline V CDR1 and CDR2: MRHNA, SNTAGT. The V and J ends lost 6 bases and 5 bases respectively, with 13 bases between them. This CDR3 region has 13 residues.

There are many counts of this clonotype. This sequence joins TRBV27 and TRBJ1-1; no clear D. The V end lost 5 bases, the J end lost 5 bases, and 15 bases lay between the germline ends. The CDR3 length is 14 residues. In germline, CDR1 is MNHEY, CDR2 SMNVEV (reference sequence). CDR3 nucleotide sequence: TGTGCCAGCAGTCCCCTAATCACGGGGACTGAAGCTTTCTTT. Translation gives CASSPLITGTEAFF.

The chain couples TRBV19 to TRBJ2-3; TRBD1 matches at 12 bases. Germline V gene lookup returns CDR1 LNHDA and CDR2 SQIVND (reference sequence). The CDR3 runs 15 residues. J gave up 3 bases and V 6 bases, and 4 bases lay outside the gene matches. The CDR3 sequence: CASRPGQGATDTQYF. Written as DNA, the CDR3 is TGTGCCAGTAGACCGGGACAGGGGGCAACAGATACGCAGTATTTT. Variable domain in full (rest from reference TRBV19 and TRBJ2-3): DGGITQSPKYLFRKEGQNVTLSCEQNLNHDAMYWYRQDPGQGLRLIYYSQIVNDFQKGDIAEGYSVSREKKESFPLTVTSAQKNPTAFYLCASRPGQGATDTQYFGPGTRLTVL.

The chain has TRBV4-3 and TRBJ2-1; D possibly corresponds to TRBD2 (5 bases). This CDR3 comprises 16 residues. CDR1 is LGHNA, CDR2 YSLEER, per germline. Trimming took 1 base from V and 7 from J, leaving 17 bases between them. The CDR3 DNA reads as TGCGCCAGCAGCCAAGCGGGAAAGTGGTCGAGTAATGAGCAGTTCTTC. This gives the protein CASSQAGKWSSNEQFF.

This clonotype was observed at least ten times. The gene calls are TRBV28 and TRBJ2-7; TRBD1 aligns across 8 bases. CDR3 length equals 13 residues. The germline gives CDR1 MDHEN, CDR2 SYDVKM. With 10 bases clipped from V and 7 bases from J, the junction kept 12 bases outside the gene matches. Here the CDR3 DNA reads TGTGCCACAACCCCACAGGGGGTCGTGGAGCAGTACTTC. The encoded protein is CATTPQGVVEQYF.

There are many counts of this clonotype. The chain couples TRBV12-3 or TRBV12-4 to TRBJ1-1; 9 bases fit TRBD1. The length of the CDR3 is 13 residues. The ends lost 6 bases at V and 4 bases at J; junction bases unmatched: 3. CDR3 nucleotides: TGTGCCAGCAGAGTGACAGGGGGCACTGAAGCTTTCTTT. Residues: CASRVTGGTEAFF.

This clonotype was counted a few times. DNA of the CDR3: TGCGCCAGCAGCTTGTCCCCAACGGCAAACACTGAAGCTTTCTTT. It is translated as CASSLSPTANTEAFF. The gene calls are TRBV5-1 and TRBJ1-1, with D unclear. The CDR3 length is 15 residues. V shed 1 base and J shed 2 bases, with 12 bases lying between them. CDR1 and CDR2 from the germline V gene are SGHRS and YFSETQ.

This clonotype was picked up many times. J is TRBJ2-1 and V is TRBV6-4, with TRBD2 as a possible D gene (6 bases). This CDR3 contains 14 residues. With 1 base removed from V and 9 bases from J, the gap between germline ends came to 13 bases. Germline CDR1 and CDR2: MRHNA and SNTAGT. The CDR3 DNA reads TGTGCCAGCAGTGACTGGAGGGTAGGGCGTGAGCAGTTCTTC. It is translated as CASSDWRVGREQFF.

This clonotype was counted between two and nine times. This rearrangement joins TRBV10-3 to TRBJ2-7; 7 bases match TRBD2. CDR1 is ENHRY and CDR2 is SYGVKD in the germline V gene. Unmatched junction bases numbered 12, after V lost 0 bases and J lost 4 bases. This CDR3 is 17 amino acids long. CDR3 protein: CAISESLGTTFQYEQYF. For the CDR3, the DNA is TGTGCCATCAGTGAGTCCTTGGGGACTACTTTTCAGTACGAGCAGTACTTC.